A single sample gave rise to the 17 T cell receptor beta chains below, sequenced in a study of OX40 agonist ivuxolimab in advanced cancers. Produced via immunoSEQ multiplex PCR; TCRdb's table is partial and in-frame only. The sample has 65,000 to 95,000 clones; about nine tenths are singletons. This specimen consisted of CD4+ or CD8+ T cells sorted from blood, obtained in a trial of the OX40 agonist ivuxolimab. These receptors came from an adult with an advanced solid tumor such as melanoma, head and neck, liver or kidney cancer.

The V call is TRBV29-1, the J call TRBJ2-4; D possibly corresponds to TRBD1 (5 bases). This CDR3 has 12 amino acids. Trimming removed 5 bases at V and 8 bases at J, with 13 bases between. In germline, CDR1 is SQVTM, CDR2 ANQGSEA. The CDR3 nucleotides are TGCAGCGTTTTCGACAGCTCGGACATTCAGTACTTC. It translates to CSVFDSSDIQYF.

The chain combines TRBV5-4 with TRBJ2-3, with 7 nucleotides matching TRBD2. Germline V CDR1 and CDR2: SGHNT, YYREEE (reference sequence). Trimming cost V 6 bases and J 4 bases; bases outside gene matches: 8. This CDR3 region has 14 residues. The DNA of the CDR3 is TGTGCCAGCACCCTGGGGGGGTGGGCAGATACGCAGTATTTT. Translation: CASTLGGWADTQYF.

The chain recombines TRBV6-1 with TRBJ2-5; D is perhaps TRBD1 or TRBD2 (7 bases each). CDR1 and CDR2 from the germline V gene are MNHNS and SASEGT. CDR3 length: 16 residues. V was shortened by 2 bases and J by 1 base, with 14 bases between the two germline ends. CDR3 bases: TGTGCCAGCAGTGAAACATCAGGGGGGGGCCAAGAGACCCAGTACTTC. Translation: CASSETSGGGQETQYF.

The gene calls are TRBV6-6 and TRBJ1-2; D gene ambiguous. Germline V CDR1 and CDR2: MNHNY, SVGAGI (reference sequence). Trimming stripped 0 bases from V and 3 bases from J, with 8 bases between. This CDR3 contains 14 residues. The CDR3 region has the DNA TGTGCCAGCAGTTACTCGAGTGAAGACTATGGCTACACCTTC. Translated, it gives CASSYSSEDYGYTF.

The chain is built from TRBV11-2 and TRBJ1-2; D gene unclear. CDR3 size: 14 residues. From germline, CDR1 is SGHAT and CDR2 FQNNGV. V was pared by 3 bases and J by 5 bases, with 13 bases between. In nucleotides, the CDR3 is TGTGCCAGCAGCTTGGGCGGAGGCCTTTATGGCTACACCTTC. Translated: CASSLGGGLYGYTF.

CDR3 sequence: CASKSHSGEIPYEQYF. CDR3 in DNA: TGCGCCAGCAAATCCCACAGCGGGGAAATTCCCTACGAGCAGTACTTC. This chain uses TRBV5-1 with TRBJ2-7; TRBD2 agrees at 7 bases. This CDR3 comprises 16 residues. Germline values: CDR1 SGHRS, CDR2 YFSETQ. The V gene end was trimmed by 6 bases and the J gene end by 2 bases; junction bases not matched to a gene: 14.

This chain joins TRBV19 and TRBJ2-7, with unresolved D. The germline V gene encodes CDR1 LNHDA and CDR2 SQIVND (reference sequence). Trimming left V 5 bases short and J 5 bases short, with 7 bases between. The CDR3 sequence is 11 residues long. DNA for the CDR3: TGTGCCAGTAGTTCTTCCGACGAGCAGTACTTC. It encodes CASSSSDEQYF.

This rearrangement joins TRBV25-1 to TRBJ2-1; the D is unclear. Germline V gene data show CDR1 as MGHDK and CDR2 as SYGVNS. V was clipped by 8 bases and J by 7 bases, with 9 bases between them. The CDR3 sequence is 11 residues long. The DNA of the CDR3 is TGTGCCAGCGGCATTGGGAATGAGCAGTTCTTC. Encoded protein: CASGIGNEQFF.

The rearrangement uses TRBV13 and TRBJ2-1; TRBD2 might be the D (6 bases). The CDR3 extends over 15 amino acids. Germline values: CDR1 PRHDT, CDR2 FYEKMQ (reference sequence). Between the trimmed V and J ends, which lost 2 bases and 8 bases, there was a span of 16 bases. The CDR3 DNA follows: TGTGCCAGCAGCTTATATGGTGACGGGGGACATGAGCAGTTCTTC. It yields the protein CASSLYGDGGHEQFF. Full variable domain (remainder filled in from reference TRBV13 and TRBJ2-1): AAGVIQSPRHLIKEKRETATLKCYPIPRHDTVYWYQQGPGQDPQFLISFYEKMQSDKGSIPDRFSAQQFSDYHSELNMSSLELGDSALYFCASSLYGDGGHEQFFGPGTRLTVL.

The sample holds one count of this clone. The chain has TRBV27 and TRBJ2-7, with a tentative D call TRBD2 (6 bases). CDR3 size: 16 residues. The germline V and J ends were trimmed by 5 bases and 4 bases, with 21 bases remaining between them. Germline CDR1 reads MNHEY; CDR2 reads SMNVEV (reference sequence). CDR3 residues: CASSPSLGRRVYEQYF. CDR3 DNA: TGTGCCAGCAGTCCCTCGTTAGGCAGGAGGGTTTACGAGCAGTACTTC.

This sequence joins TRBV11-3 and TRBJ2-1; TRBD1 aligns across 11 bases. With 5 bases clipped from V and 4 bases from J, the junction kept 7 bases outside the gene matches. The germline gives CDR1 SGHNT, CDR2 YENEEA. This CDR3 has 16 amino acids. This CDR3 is CASSPPGTGGYNEQFF. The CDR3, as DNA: TGTGCCAGCAGCCCCCCCGGGACAGGGGGATACAATGAGCAGTTCTTC.

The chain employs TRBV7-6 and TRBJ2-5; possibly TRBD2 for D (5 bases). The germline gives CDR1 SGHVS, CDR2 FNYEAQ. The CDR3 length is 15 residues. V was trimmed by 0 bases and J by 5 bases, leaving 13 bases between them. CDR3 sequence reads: CASSLAILDWETQYF. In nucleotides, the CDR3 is TGTGCCAGCAGCTTAGCGATACTAGATTGGGAGACCCAGTACTTC.

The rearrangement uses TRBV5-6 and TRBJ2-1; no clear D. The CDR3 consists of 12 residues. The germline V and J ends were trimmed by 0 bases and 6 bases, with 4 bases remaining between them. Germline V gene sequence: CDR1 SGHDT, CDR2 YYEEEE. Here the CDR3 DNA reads TGTGCCAGCAGCTTGGATGGCAATGAGCAGTTCTTC. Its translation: CASSLDGNEQFF.

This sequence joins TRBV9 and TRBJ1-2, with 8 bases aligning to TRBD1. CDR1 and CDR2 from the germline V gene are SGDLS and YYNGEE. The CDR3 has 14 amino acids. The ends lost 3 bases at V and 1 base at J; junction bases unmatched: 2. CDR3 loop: CASSEQGVNYGYTF. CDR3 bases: TGTGCCAGCAGCGAACAGGGGGTTAACTATGGCTACACCTTC. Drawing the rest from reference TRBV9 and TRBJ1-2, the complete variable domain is DSGVTQTPKHLITATGQRVTLRCSPRSGDLSVYWYQQSLDQGLQFLIQYYNGEERAKGNILERFSAQQFPDLHSELNLSSLELGDSALYFCASSEQGVNYGYTFGSGTRLTVV.

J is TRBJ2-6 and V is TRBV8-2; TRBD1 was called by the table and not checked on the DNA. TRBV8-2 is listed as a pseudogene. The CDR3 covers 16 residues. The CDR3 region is CGNLNITQSRANVLTF. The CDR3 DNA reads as TGTGGCAATCTGAACATAACACAAAGTCGGGCCAACGTCCTGACTTTC.

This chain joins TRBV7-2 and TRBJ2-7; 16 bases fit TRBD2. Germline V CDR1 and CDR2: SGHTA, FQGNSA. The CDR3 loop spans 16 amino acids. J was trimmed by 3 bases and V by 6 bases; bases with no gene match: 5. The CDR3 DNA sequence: TGTGCCAGCAGTCCGGGACTAGCGGGGGGGAACTACGAGCAGTACTTC. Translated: CASSPGLAGGNYEQYF. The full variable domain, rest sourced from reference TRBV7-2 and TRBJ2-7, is GAGVSQSPSNKVTEKGKDVELRCDPISGHTALYWYRQSLGQGLEFLIYFQGNSAPDKSGLPSDRFSAERTGGSVSTLTIQRTQQEDSAVYLCASSPGLAGGNYEQYFGPGTRLTVT.

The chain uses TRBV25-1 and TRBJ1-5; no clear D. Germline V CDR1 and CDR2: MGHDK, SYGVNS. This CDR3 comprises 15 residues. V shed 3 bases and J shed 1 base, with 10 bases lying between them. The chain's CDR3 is CASSDLSGSNQPQHF. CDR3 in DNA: TGTGCCAGCAGTGATTTATCGGGGAGCAATCAGCCCCAGCATTTT.